A single sample gave rise to the 26 T cell receptor beta chains below, sequenced in a study of PD-1 blockade in classical Hodgkin lymphoma. This table comes from immunoSEQ multiplex PCR, and its TCRdb copy is limited to in-frame clones, with some not included. The sample lists fewer than 100,000 clones, roughly 91% seen once, with just under 2% in the top ten. Indicated time point: cycle 4 day 1 (C4D1), after less than seven weeks of nivolumab. Relapse was seen in all patients after autologous stem cell transplantation, and brentuximab vedotin exposure was variable. Sequences were derived from peripheral blood mononuclear cells (PBMCs), sampled before the fourth cycle of nivolumab. The receptors were sampled from a human donor with classical Hodgkin lymphoma.

The rearrangement links TRBV6-1 to TRBJ2-7; D possibly matches TRBD1 or TRBD2 (5 bases each). Germline lookup yields CDR1 MNHNS and CDR2 SASEGT. The ends were cut back, 6 bases at V and 5 bases at J, with 17 bases in the middle. The CDR3 runs to 14 residues. The CDR3 sequence: CASSPGTFVDEQYF. In nucleotides, the CDR3 is TGTGCCAGCAGCCCCGGGACGTTTGTCGACGAGCAGTACTTC.

This clone was recorded only once. This chain links TRBV5-1 with TRBJ2-1; TRBD2 is a possible D gene (6 bases). CDR3 size: 14 residues. CDR1 and CDR2 (germline): SGHRS, YFSETQ. Trimming took off 3 bases at V and 5 bases at J, with 12 bases between the two ends. This CDR3 is CASSSVAEDNEQFF. CDR3 bases: TGCGCCAGCAGCTCGGTAGCGGAAGACAATGAGCAGTTCTTC.

The CDR3 DNA reads TGTGCCAGCAGTTTATCCCCGGACAGATATGGCTACACCTTC. It codes for CASSLSPDRYGYTF. This chain connects TRBV28 to TRBJ1-2; a weak D match, TRBD1 (6 bases). The CDR3 length is 14 residues. V was trimmed by 1 base and J by 5 bases, leaving 11 bases between them. Germline values: CDR1 MDHEN, CDR2 SYDVKM.

The chain links TRBV28 to TRBJ1-2; D ambiguous. CDR3 length equals 15 residues. V lost 5 bases, J lost 4 bases, and 17 bases lay in between. Germline CDR1 and CDR2: MDHEN and SYDVKM. The CDR3, as DNA: TGTGCCAGCAGTCCCACCCCCGTGGGTCTCTATGGCTACACCTTC. It is translated as CASSPTPVGLYGYTF.

The chain has TRBV19 and TRBJ2-3; 7 bases are a match to TRBD2. The length of the CDR3 is 16 residues. Trimming took 6 bases from V and 2 from J; bases not matched to a gene: 11. Germline CDR1 reads LNHDA; CDR2 reads SQIVND (reference sequence). CDR3 sequence: CASSQSPAGITDTQYF. CDR3 in DNA: TGTGCCAGTAGCCAATCCCCAGCGGGGATCACAGATACGCAGTATTTT.

V and J are TRBV27 and TRBJ1-4; D ambiguous. The germline V and J ends were trimmed by 5 bases and 5 bases, with 6 bases remaining between them. The CDR3 runs 12 residues. The germline CDR1 and CDR2 sequences are MNHEY and SMNVEV (reference sequence). CDR3 coding DNA: TGTGCCAGCAGTGGCCGAAATGAAAAACTGTTTTTT. Encoded protein: CASSGRNEKLFF.

The rearrangement links TRBV7-9 to TRBJ2-2; D is ambiguous. CDR3 length: 13 amino acids. V shed 0 bases and J shed 6 bases, with 5 bases lying between them. Germline assignment: CDR1 SEHNR and CDR2 FQNEAQ (reference sequence). The CDR3 bases are TGTGCCAGCAGCTTAGCTGTATCCGGGGAGCTGTTTTTT. Translating it yields CASSLAVSGELFF.

This clone was counted once. The V and J genes are TRBV7-9 and TRBJ2-1; weak D call: TRBD1 (5 bases). The CDR3 contains 13 residues. Germline assignment: CDR1 SEHNR and CDR2 FQNEAQ (reference sequence). V gave up 6 bases and J gave up 2 bases, with 8 bases separating them. The CDR3 sequence is CASSQGTYNEQFF. Written as DNA, the CDR3 is TGTGCCAGCAGTCAGGGCACCTACAATGAGCAGTTCTTC.

The chain carries TRBV5-1 and TRBJ2-7; 7 bases are shared with TRBD1. J gave up 3 bases and V 3 bases, and 3 bases lay outside the gene matches. Germline assignment: CDR1 SGHRS and CDR2 YFSETQ. This CDR3 contains 13 residues. The CDR3 DNA sequence: TGCGCCAGCAGCTACGACAGGGACTACGAGCAGTACTTC. Its translation: CASSYDRDYEQYF.

The J gene is TRBJ1-1, the V gene TRBV19; 8 positions match TRBD1. Germline V gene sequence: CDR1 LNHDA, CDR2 SQIVND (reference sequence). Unmatched junction bases numbered 8, after V lost 5 bases and J lost 3 bases. This CDR3 spans 15 amino acids. CDR3 DNA: TGTGCCAGTAGTGCTTCAGGGGGCAGGGACACTGAAGCTTTCTTT. Protein product: CASSASGGRDTEAFF.

This rearrangement joins TRBV7-8 to TRBJ2-5; 10 nucleotides match TRBD2. The V and J ends lost 3 bases and 5 bases, in that order; junction bases with no gene match: 6. The CDR3 sequence is 15 residues long. The V gene's germline CDR1 is SGHVS and CDR2 FQNEAQ. The CDR3 reads CASSFVAGGGETQYF. Here the CDR3 DNA reads TGTGCCAGCAGCTTCGTAGCGGGAGGAGGTGAGACCCAGTACTTC.

This CDR3 reads CASSVSPAASSYEQYF. As DNA, the CDR3 is TGTGCCAGCAGCGTAAGCCCCGCAGCCTCCTCCTACGAGCAGTACTTC. The chain joins TRBV9 to TRBJ2-7, with D uncertain. CDR1 is SGDLS, CDR2 YYNGEE, per germline. This CDR3 has 16 amino acids. The V end was cut by 1 base, the J end by 0 bases, with 14 bases between.

The chain couples TRBV19 to TRBJ2-3; 8 bases fit TRBD1. Germline CDR1 and CDR2: LNHDA and SQIVND (reference sequence). After removal of 2 bases from V and 1 base from J, the junction contained 8 bases not matched to a gene. CDR3 length equals 17 residues. The CDR3 loop is CASSIWMTGEGTDTQYF. CDR3 DNA sequence: TGTGCCAGTAGTATATGGATGACAGGGGAGGGCACAGATACGCAGTATTTT.

The chain couples TRBV4-2 to TRBJ1-1, with D uncertain. This CDR3 is built from 16 residues. V shed 4 bases and J shed 0 bases, with 15 bases lying between them. Germline assignment: CDR1 LGHNA and CDR2 YNFKEQ. The CDR3 region is CASSLTGRFMNTEAFF. The CDR3 coding sequence is TGTGCCAGCAGCCTCACCGGCAGATTCATGAACACTGAAGCTTTCTTT.

The chain joins TRBV25-1 to TRBJ1-1; weak D call: TRBD1 (6 bases). V shed 4 bases and J shed 9 bases, with 12 bases lying between them. There are 12 residues in the CDR3. Germline V gene data show CDR1 as MGHDK and CDR2 as SYGVNS. The CDR3 coding sequence is TGTGCCAGCAGTGTGCAGGGGACCCAAGCTTTCTTT. This encodes CASSVQGTQAFF.

V gene TRBV6-6 combines with J gene TRBJ2-5, with TRBD1 matching over 8 bases. The DNA end favors TRBJ2-7, so the J call may be wrong. From germline, CDR1 is MNHNY and CDR2 SVGAGI (reference sequence). CDR3 length: 15 amino acids. DNA for the CDR3: TGTGCCAGCAGGGTGACTGGACAGGGAAGTCACGAGCAGTACTTC. The encoded protein is CASRVTGQGSHEQYF.

This clone was seen a handful of times. V and J are TRBV27 and TRBJ2-7; D uncertain. The CDR3 has 17 amino acids. The germline V and J ends were trimmed by 5 bases and 3 bases, with 23 bases remaining between them. Germline V lookup: CDR1 MNHEY, CDR2 SMNVEV (reference sequence). The CDR3 nucleotides read TGTGCCAGCAGTCCCCTCCGGCCGGAGACCACACTCTACGAGCAGTACTTC. It yields the protein CASSPLRPETTLYEQYF.

The chain recombines TRBV5-6 with TRBJ1-4; possible D gene TRBD1, 5 bases. The CDR3 is 15 residues long. Germline V gives CDR1 SGHDT, CDR2 YYEEEE. With 3 bases removed from V and 7 bases from J, the gap between germline ends came to 16 bases. CDR3 nucleotides: TGTGCCAGCAGCTCGACGATGGGGGTTAGTGAAAAACTGTTTTTT. Protein sequence: CASSSTMGVSEKLFF.

V is TRBV27 and J is TRBJ2-7; 9 nucleotides align to TRBD2. The CDR3 is made up of 15 amino acids. Germline CDR1 and CDR2: MNHEY and SMNVEV (reference sequence). Trimming at V came to 2 bases and at J to 3 bases, leaving 5 bases not matched to a gene. CDR3 DNA sequence: TGTGCCAGCAGTTTAAAGACTAGCGGTTTCTACGAGCAGTACTTC. Its translation is CASSLKTSGFYEQYF.

The chain employs TRBV4-1 and TRBJ2-2; possible D gene TRBD1, 5 bases. The CDR3 is made up of 17 amino acids. V was pared by 1 base and J by 4 bases, with 16 bases between. Germline loops: CDR1 MGHRA, CDR2 YSYEKL. CDR3 residues: CASSQGSTGEPTGELFF. CDR3 in DNA: TGCGCCAGCAGCCAAGGAAGTACAGGTGAACCCACCGGGGAGCTGTTTTTT.

The chain combines TRBV28 with TRBJ2-2, with 7 bases fitting TRBD1. Germline values: CDR1 MDHEN, CDR2 SYDVKM. Germline trimming cut 8 bases from V and 7 bases from J; bases unmatched to any gene: 10. This CDR3 region has 14 residues. CDR3: CASFEQGRNGELFF. CDR3 sequence (DNA): TGTGCCAGCTTCGAACAGGGGCGTAACGGGGAGCTGTTTTTT.

This chain links TRBV9 with TRBJ2-7; 10 positions match TRBD2. Germline CDR1 reads SGDLS; CDR2 reads YYNGEE. This CDR3 is 15 amino acids long. With 0 bases clipped from V and 2 bases from J, the junction kept 2 bases outside the gene matches. The CDR3 nucleotides are TGTGCCAGCAGCGTAGCTACTAGCGGGACCTACGAGCAGTACTTC. It translates to CASSVATSGTYEQYF.

The chain employs TRBV2 and TRBJ2-3, with D unclear. V was shortened by 5 bases and J by 2 bases, with 5 bases between the two germline ends. The germline gives CDR1 SNHLY, CDR2 FYNNEI. This CDR3 is 12 amino acids long. DNA for the CDR3: TGTGCCAGCAGTTTTAACACAGATACGCAGTATTTT. Protein product: CASSFNTDTQYF.

V and J are TRBV6-5 and TRBJ2-1, with 9 bases matching TRBD2. The CDR3 loop spans 16 amino acids. Germline V CDR1 and CDR2: MNHEY, SVGAGI. After removal of 0 bases from V and 5 bases from J, the junction contained 5 bases not matched to a gene. The CDR3 DNA reads TGTGCCAGCAGTTACTCTAGCGGGAGAAGGAACAATGAGCAGTTCTTC. Protein sequence: CASSYSSGRRNNEQFF.

The chain links TRBV28 to TRBJ2-1; 7 nucleotides align to TRBD2. Trimming removed 6 bases from V and 6 bases from J; junction bases left unmatched: 8. Germline CDR1 is MDHEN and CDR2 is SYDVKM. The CDR3 spans 14 residues. The DNA for the CDR3 is TGTGCCAGCAGATGGCAACTAGCGCTCAATGAGCAGTTCTTC. Amino acids: CASRWQLALNEQFF.

In this sample, this clone turned up a few times. The CDR3 nucleotides read TGTGCCAGCAGCTACACTAGACAGGGTCAGCCCCAGCATTTT. Protein sequence: CASSYTRQGQPQHF. The V gene is TRBV28, the J gene TRBJ1-5; 7 nucleotides match TRBD1. V trimming: 6 bases; J trimming: 6 bases; junction bases outside the gene matches: 8. This CDR3 contains 14 residues. From germline, CDR1 is MDHEN and CDR2 SYDVKM.